The 18 T cell receptor beta chains reported below all come from one sample, sequenced in a study of shared clonotypes between healthy human individuals (dated by TCRdb to the early 2020s). Library generation was performed with the immunoSEQ multiplex PCR assay. TCRdb took over this immuneACCESS table, retaining in-frame rearrangements with V and J assigned. Such tables are incomplete; in checked studies, under half of the missing clones stem from an unresolved V gene, and the remainder is unexplained. For this sample the table gives under 600,000 clones, of which around 97% were detected only once. About 0.057% of the sample is held by the ten biggest clonotypes. Source material: naive CD4+ T cells sorted from blood. The intended sense of this specimen's cell subset or site label: CD45RA+ positively selected. The receptor source for this set is a woman aged 25 to 39 in good health.

The chain couples TRBV2 to TRBJ2-7, with TRBD1 identical over 8 bases. Trimming removed 10 bases from V and 3 bases from J; junction bases left unmatched: 5. The V gene's germline CDR1 is SNHLY and CDR2 FYNNEI. The CDR3 contains 12 residues. The CDR3 here is CATTGVLYEQYF. DNA for the CDR3: TGTGCCACGACAGGGGTTCTCTACGAGCAGTACTTC.

The CDR3 region is CASRRTEGPQHF. CDR3 DNA sequence: TGTGCCAGCAGGCGCACGGAGGGGCCCCAGCATTTT. The genes are TRBV6-5 and TRBJ1-5; D remains ambiguous. The CDR3 has 12 amino acids. Germline V gives CDR1 MNHEY, CDR2 SVGAGI. Trimming left V 6 bases short and J 9 bases short, with 12 bases between.

The J gene is TRBJ2-1, the V gene TRBV1; no check of the table's D call, TRBD2, against the DNA was made. TRBV1 is a pseudogene segment. CDR3 size: 17 residues. Written as DNA, the CDR3 is TGCACCAGCAGCCAAGTCGGACTAGCGGTTCCCTACAATGAGCAGTTCTTC. Translated: CTSSQVGLAVPYNEQFF.

This chain joins TRBV9 and TRBJ2-1; 13 nucleotides line up with TRBD2. The CDR3 totals 17 residues. V lost 8 bases and J lost 7; bases outside the gene matches: 15. Germline CDR1 reads SGDLS; CDR2 reads YYNGEE. DNA for the CDR3: TGTGCCAGTGATTTGACGATCGGGACTAGCGGGATAAATGAGCAGTTCTTC. Translation: CASDLTIGTSGINEQFF. Supplemented by reference TRBV9 and TRBJ2-1, the full variable domain reads DSGVTQTPKHLITATGQRVTLRCSPRSGDLSVYWYQQSLDQGLQFLIQYYNGEERAKGNILERFSAQQFPDLHSELNLSSLELGDSALYFCASDLTIGTSGINEQFFGPGTRLTVL.

V usage is TRBV6-6 and J usage is TRBJ2-7; a possible D gene is TRBD2 (5 bases). Trimming shortened V by 0 bases and J by 0 bases, and 12 bases separated the two germline ends. The CDR3 length is 16 residues. Germline CDR1 and CDR2: MNHNY and SVGAGI (reference sequence). CDR3 nucleotides: TGTGCCAGCAGTTACTCGAAAGGACTCTCCTCCTACGAGCAGTACTTC. Protein sequence: CASSYSKGLSSYEQYF.

The CDR3 reads CASSQQATNEKLFF. CDR3 coding DNA: TGTGCCAGCAGTCAACAGGCAACTAATGAAAAACTGTTTTTT. This rearrangement joins TRBV27 to TRBJ1-4; D is possibly TRBD1 (5 bases). The V end was cut by 5 bases, the J end by 0 bases, with 7 bases between. Germline CDR1 reads MNHEY; CDR2 reads SMNVEV (reference sequence). The CDR3 runs 14 residues.

This chain links TRBV4-1 with TRBJ2-7; 7 bases line up with TRBD1. The CDR3 has 19 amino acids. Germline assignment: CDR1 MGHRA and CDR2 YSYEKL. V lost 1 base and J lost 3; bases outside the gene matches: 18. The CDR3 bases are TGCGCCAGCAGCCAAGGCCCGATCCTCCAACAGGGGCCACTCTACGAGCAGTACTTC. Encoded protein: CASSQGPILQQGPLYEQYF.

For this clone: Other DNA sequences in the same sample also yield this CDR3. The chain is built from TRBV5-1 and TRBJ1-1; D uncertain. The CDR3 spans 13 residues. Germline CDR1 and CDR2: SGHRS and YFSETQ. V was cut by 0 bases and J by 4 bases, with 7 bases left in between. The CDR3, as DNA: TGCGCCAGCAGCTTGGTTGCGGGCACTGAAGCTTTCTTT. Translating gives CASSLVAGTEAFF.

This sequence joins TRBV29-1 and TRBJ2-7; TRBD2 might be the D (5 bases). The CDR3 length is 13 residues. The V gene's germline CDR1 is SQVTM and CDR2 ANQGSEA. V gave up 4 bases and J gave up 4 bases, with 14 bases separating them. The chain's CDR3 is CSVVSRGVYEQYF. The CDR3 coding sequence is TGCAGCGTTGTTTCACGGGGAGTGTACGAGCAGTACTTC.

The chain links TRBV4-1 to TRBJ1-5, with unresolved D. The CDR3 consists of 14 residues. Germline V lookup: CDR1 MGHRA, CDR2 YSYEKL. V was cut by 4 bases and J by 0 bases, with 7 bases left in between. This CDR3 reads CASSPVGSNQPQHF. CDR3 DNA sequence: TGCGCCAGCAGCCCAGTCGGTAGCAATCAGCCCCAGCATTTT.

V gene TRBV10-3 combines with J gene TRBJ2-7, with D perhaps being TRBD1 or TRBD2 (5 bases each). Trimming stripped 4 bases from V and 11 bases from J, with 15 bases between. CDR1 ENHRY and CDR2 SYGVKD come from the germline V gene. The CDR3 has 12 residues. CDR3 bases: TGTGCCATCAGTGGTGGGGACCCAAGGGAGTACTTC. Its protein is CAISGGDPREYF.

The V and J genes are TRBV19 and TRBJ2-1; 9 nucleotides line up with TRBD2. The length of the CDR3 is 14 residues. CDR1 and CDR2 from the germline V gene are LNHDA and SQIVND (reference sequence). J gave up 5 bases and V 6 bases, and 5 bases lay outside the gene matches. CDR3 bases: TGTGCCAGTAGGGGGGCTAGCGGGAACAATGAGCAGTTCTTC. Protein sequence: CASRGASGNNEQFF.

This chain links TRBV11-3 with TRBJ2-7; a possible D gene is TRBD1 (6 bases). Per the germline V gene, CDR1 is SGHNT and CDR2 is YENEEA. The length of the CDR3 is 13 residues. V dropped 1 base and J dropped 5 bases, with 9 bases sitting between them. The CDR3 spells CASSLGYRDEQYF. The CDR3 DNA reads as TGTGCCAGCAGCTTAGGGTACAGGGACGAGCAGTACTTC.

The rearrangement uses TRBV11-2 and TRBJ1-1; no clear D gene. The ends were cut back, 1 base at V and 1 base at J, with 10 bases in the middle. The germline CDR1 and CDR2 sequences are SGHAT and FQNNGV. The CDR3 spans 15 residues. This chain's CDR3 is CASSLVGPKNTEAFF. Written as DNA, the CDR3 is TGTGCCAGCAGCTTAGTAGGACCAAAGAACACTGAAGCTTTCTTT.

The chain employs TRBV5-1 and TRBJ1-2; 8 positions agree with TRBD1. V lost 3 bases and J lost 1; bases outside the gene matches: 11. The CDR3 covers 17 residues. Germline V gene data show CDR1 as SGHRS and CDR2 as YFSETQ. CDR3 residues: CASSSGTGAKNNYGYTF. For the CDR3, the DNA is TGCGCCAGCAGCTCCGGGACAGGAGCAAAAAATAACTATGGCTACACCTTC.

V usage is TRBV28 and J usage is TRBJ2-2, with 15 bases fitting TRBD2. J lost 1 base, V lost 0 bases, and 3 bases had no gene match. CDR3 size: 19 residues. Germline CDR1 and CDR2: MDHEN and SYDVKM. Here the CDR3 DNA reads TGTGCCAGCAGTTTATGGGGACTAGCGGGAGGCAAGAACACCGGGGAGCTGTTTTTT. This gives the protein CASSLWGLAGGKNTGELFF.

The V gene is TRBV6-1, the J gene TRBJ1-2; weak D call: TRBD1 (6 bases). Trimming removed 8 bases from V and 6 bases from J, with 16 bases in between. This CDR3 has 13 residues. Germline V gives CDR1 MNHNS, CDR2 SASEGT. DNA of the CDR3: TGTGCCAGCCTACTATACAGGGTGGATGGCTACACCTTC. Encoded protein: CASLLYRVDGYTF.

The chain links TRBV28 to TRBJ2-6; D gene ambiguous. This CDR3 contains 15 residues. The germline CDR1 and CDR2 sequences are MDHEN and SYDVKM. V was cut by 1 base and J by 0 bases, with 4 bases left in between. CDR3: CASSLSASGANVLTF. DNA for the CDR3: TGTGCCAGCAGTTTATCAGCCTCTGGGGCCAACGTCCTGACTTTC.